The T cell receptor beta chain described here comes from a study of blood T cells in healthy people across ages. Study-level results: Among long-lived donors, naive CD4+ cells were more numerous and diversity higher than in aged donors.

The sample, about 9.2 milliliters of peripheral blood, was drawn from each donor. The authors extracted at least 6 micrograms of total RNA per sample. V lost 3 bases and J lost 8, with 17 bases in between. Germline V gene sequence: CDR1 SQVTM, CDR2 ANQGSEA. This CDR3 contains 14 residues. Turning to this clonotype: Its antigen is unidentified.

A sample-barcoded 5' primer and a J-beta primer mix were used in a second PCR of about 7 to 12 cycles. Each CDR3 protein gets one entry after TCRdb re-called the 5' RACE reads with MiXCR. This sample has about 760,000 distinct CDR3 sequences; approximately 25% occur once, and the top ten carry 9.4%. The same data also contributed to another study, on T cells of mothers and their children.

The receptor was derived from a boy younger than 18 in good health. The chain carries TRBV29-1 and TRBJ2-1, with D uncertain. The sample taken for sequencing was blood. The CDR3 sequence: CSVDLTQRPDEQFF. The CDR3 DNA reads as TGCAGCGTTGATCTAACTCAGAGACCCGATGAGCAGTTCTTC.